The clone carrying this TCR beta chain was seen a few times. The antigen remains undetermined. Using around 200 ng DNA, 30,000 or so T cell genomes, the sorted-subset replicate PCRs were run. Authors' processing steps: Filtering differed for immunoSEQ, which gave only junction sequences without quality scores. Assay: immunoSEQ multiplex PCR; the TCRdb copy retains only in-frame clones and omits some. The V and J calls and clone size come from that table; D and trimming were worked out from the DNA. The table has roughly 120,000 clones, about 63% seen once. This entry belongs to a study of shared clonotypes between healthy human individuals. The study, taken as a whole, reports: Among donors, clonotype sharing was expected to be affected by sequencing depth.

This CDR3 is 12 amino acids long. Germline assignment: CDR1 MNHNY and CDR2 SVGAGI (reference sequence). Trimming cost V 9 bases and J 5 bases; bases outside gene matches: 6. CCR7-negative CD45RA+ TemRA cells were pooled with CD45RO+ cells for CD8 memory. The V and J genes are TRBV6-6 and TRBJ2-7, with TRBD1 matching 8 bases. Sequencing input: memory CD8+ T cells sorted from blood. The subset is: CD45RO+ cells pooled with CCR7-negative TemRA cells. This receptor was taken from a woman in her twenties or thirties in good health. The CDR3 nucleotides are TGTGCCAGTAGACAGGGGTTCAACGAGCAGTACTTC. Translation: CASRQGFNEQYF.